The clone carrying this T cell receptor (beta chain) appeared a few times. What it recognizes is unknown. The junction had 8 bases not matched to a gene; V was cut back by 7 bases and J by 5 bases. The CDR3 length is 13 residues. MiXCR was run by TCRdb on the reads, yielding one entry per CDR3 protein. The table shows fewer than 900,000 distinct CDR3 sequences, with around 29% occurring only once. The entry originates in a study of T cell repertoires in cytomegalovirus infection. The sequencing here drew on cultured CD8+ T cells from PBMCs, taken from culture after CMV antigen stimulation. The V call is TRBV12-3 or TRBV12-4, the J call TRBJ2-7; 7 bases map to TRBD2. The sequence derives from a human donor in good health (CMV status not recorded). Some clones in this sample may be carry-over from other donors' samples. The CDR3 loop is CASTAGVEDEQYF. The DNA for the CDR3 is TGTGCCAGCACCGCGGGGGTGGAAGACGAGCAGTACTTC.